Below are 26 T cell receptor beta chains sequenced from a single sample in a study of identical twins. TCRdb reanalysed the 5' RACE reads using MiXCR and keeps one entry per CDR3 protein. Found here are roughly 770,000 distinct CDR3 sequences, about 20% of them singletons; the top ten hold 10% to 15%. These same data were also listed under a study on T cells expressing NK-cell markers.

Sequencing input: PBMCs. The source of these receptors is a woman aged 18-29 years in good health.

DNA for the CDR3: TGCAGCGCGGTGGGGACCTTAAACTTCTTCACTGAAGCTTTCTTT. It is translated as CSAVGTLNFFTEAFF. V gene TRBV29-1 combines with J gene TRBJ1-1, with D possibly matching TRBD1 (5 bases). CDR1 and CDR2 (germline): SQVTM, ANQGSEA. The CDR3 spans 15 residues. The V gene lost 7 bases and the J gene lost 4 bases, with 22 bases spanning the gap.

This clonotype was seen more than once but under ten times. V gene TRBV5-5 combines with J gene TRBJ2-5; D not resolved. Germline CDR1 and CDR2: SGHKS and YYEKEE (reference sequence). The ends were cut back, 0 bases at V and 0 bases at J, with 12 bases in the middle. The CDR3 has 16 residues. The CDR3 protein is CASSLEWMEYQETQYF. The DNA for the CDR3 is TGTGCCAGCAGCTTGGAATGGATGGAGTACCAAGAGACCCAGTACTTC.

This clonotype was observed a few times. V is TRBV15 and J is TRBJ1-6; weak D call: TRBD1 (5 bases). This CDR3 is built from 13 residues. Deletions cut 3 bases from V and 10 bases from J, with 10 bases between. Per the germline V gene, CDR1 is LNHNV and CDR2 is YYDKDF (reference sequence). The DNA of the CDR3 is TGTGCCACCAGCAGTCGGGGGAAGTCACCCCTCCACTTT. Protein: CATSSRGKSPLHF.

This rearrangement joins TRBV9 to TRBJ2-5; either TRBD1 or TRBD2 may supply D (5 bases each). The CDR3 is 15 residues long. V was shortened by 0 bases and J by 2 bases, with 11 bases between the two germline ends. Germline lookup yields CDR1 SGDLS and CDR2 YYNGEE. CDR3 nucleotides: TGTGCCAGCAGCGTAGCCCCGGGGCTACAAGAGACCCAGTACTTC. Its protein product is CASSVAPGLQETQYF.

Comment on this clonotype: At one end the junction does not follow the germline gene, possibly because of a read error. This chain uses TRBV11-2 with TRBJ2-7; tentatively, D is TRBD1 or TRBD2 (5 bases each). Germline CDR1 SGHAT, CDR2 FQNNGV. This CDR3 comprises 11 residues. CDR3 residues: CASSLSGTENF. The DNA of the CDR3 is TGTGCCAGCAGCTTGTCCGGGACGGAAAACTTC.

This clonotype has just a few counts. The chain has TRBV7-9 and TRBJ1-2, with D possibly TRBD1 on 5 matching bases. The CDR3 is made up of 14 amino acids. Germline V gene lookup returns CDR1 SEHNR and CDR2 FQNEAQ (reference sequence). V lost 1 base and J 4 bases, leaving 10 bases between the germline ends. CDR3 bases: TGTGCCAGCAGCTTAGGGGGACGGATCTATGGCTACACCTTC. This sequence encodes CASSLGGRIYGYTF.

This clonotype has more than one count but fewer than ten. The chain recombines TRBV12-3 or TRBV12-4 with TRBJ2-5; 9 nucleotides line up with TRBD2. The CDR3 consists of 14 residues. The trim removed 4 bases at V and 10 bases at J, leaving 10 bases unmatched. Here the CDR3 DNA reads TGTGCCAGCAGTTCCAGCGGGGGGCCCTTTTTCCAGTACTTC. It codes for CASSSSGGPFFQYF.

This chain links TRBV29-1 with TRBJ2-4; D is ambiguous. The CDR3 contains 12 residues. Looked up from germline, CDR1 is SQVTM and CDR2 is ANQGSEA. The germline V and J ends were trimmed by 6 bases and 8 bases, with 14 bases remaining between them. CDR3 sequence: CSVRWSGYIQYF. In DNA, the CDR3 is TGCAGCGTGCGTTGGAGTGGGTACATTCAGTACTTC.

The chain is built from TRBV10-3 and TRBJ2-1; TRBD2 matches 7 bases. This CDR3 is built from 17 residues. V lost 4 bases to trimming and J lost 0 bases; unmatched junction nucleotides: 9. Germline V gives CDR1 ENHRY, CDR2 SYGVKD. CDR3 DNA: TGTGCCATCAGTGCTACACCCGGGAGGAGCTCCTACAATGAGCAGTTCTTC. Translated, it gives CAISATPGRSSYNEQFF.

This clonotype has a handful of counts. Written as DNA, the CDR3 is TGTGCCTGGGCGACAGGCTCTAACTATGGCTACACCTTC. Translation gives CAWATGSNYGYTF. This rearrangement joins TRBV30 to TRBJ1-2, with D maybe TRBD1 (6 bases). CDR3 length: 13 residues. V dropped 5 bases and J dropped 0 bases, with 10 bases sitting between them. Per germline, CDR1 GTSNPN and CDR2 SVGIG (reference sequence).

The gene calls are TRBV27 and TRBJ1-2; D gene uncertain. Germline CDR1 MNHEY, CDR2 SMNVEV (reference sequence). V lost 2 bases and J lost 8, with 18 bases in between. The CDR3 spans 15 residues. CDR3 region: CASSLVWGRETGYTF. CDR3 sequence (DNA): TGTGCCAGCAGTTTAGTTTGGGGAAGGGAAACCGGCTACACCTTC.

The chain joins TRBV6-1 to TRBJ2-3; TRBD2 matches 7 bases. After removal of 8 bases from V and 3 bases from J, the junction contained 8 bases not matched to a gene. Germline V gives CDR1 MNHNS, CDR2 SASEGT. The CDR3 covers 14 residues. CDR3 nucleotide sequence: TGTGCCAGCTCCCGGACTAGGGTAACAGATACGCAGTATTTT. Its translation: CASSRTRVTDTQYF.

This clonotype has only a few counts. The CDR3 region is CSAPVGQSNQPQHF. In DNA, the CDR3 is TGCAGTGCCCCCGTGGGGCAGTCTAATCAGCCCCAGCATTTT. The chain links TRBV20-1 to TRBJ1-5, with D possibly TRBD1 on 5 matching bases. Germline CDR1 is DFQATT and CDR2 is SNEGSKA (reference sequence). The V end lost 6 bases, the J end lost 4 bases, and 16 bases lay between the germline ends. The CDR3 contains 14 residues.

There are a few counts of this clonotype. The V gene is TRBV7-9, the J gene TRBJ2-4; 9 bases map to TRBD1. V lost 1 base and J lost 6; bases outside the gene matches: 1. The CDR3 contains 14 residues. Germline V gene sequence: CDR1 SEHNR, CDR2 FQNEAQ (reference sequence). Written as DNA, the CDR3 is TGTGCCAGCAGCTTAGGGGGACAGGGAAACATTCAGTACTTC. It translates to CASSLGGQGNIQYF.

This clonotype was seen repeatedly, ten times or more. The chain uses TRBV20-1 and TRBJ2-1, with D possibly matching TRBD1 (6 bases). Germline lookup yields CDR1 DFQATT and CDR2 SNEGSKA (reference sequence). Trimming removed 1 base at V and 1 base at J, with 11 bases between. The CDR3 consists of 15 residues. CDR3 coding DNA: TGCAGTGCTAGAGTACAGGGAATTTCCTACAATGAGCAGTTCTTC. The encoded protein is CSARVQGISYNEQFF.

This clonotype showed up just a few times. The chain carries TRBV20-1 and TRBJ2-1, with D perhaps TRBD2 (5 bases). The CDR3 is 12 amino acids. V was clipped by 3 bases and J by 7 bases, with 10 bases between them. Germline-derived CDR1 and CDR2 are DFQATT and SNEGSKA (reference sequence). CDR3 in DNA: TGCAGTGCTAGTATTACGGGAAATGAGCAGTTCTTC. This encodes CSASITGNEQFF.

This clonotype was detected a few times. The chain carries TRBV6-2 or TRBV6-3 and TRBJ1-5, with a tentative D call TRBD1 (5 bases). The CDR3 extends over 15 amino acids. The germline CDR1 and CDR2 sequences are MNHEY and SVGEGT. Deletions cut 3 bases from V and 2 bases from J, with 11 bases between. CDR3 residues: CASSYGGYGNQPQHF. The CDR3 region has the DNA TGTGCCAGCAGTTATGGGGGGTATGGCAATCAGCCCCAGCATTTT.

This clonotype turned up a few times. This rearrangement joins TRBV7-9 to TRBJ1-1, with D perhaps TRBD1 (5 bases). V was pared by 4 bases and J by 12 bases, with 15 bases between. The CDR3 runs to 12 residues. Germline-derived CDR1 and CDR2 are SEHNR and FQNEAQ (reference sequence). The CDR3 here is CASSSSRDGTFF. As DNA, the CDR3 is TGTGCCAGCAGCTCCTCGCGGGACGGGACTTTCTTT. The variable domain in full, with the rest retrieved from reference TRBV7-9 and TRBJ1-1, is DTGVSQNPRHKITKRGQNVTFRCDPISEHNRLYWYRQTLGQGPEFLTYFQNEAQLEKSRLLSDRFSAERPKGSFSTLEIQRTEQGDSAMYLCASSSSRDGTFFGQGTRLTVV.

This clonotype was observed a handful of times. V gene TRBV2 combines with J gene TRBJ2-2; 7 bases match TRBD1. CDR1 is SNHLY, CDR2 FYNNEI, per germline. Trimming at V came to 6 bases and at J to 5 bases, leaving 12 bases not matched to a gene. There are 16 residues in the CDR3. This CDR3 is CASSKRGPQGTGELFF. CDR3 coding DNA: TGTGCCAGCAGCAAAAGGGGGCCCCAAGGGACCGGGGAGCTGTTTTTT.

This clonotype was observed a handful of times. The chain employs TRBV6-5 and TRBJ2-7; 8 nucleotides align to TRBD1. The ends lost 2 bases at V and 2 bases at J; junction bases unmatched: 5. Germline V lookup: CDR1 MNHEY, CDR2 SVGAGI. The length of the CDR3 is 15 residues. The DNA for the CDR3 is TGTGCCAGCAGTTACCCAAGGACAGGGACCTACGAGCAGTACTTC. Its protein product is CASSYPRTGTYEQYF.

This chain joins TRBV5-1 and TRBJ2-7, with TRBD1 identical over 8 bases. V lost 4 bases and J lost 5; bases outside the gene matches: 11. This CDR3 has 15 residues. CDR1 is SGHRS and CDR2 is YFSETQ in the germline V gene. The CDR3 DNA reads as TGCGCCAGCAGCGCGTACTCAGGGGGCGGTGACGAGCAGTACTTC. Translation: CASSAYSGGGDEQYF.

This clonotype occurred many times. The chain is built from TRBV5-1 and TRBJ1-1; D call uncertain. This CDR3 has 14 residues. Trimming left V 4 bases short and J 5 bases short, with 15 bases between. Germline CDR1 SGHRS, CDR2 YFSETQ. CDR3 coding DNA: TGCGCCAGCAGCGAAGGGAGTGGTAGGACTGAAGCTTTCTTT. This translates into CASSEGSGRTEAFF.

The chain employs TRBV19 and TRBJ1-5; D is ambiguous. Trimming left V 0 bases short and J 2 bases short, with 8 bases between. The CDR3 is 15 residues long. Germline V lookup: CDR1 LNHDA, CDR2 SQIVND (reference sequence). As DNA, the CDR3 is TGTGCCAGTAGTATAGAGACCACGGGCAATCAGCCCCAGCATTTT. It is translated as CASSIETTGNQPQHF.

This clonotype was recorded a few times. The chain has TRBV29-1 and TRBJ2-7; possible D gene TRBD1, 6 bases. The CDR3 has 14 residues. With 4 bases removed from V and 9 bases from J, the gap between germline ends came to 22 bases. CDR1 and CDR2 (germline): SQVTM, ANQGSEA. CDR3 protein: CSVAVGWPKGGQYF. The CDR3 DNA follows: TGCAGCGTTGCAGTGGGGTGGCCAAAAGGGGGGCAGTACTTC.

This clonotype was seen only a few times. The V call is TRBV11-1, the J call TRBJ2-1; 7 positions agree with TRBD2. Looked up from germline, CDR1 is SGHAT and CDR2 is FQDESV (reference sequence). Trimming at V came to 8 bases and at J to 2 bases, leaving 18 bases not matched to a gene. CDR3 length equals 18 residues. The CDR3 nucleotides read TGTGCCAGCGGAGCCTACCCTTCCGGGAGGCAACCCTACAATGAGCAGTTCTTC. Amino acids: CASGAYPSGRQPYNEQFF.

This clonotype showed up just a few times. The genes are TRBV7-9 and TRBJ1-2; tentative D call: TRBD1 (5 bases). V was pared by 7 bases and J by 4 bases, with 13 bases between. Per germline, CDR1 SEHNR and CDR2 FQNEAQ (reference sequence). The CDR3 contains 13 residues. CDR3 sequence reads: CASTMGLSYGYTF. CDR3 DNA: TGTGCCAGCACAATGGGGCTTAGCTATGGCTACACCTTC.